The sequence of this T cell receptor beta chain was determined in a study of T cells in Graves' hyperthyroidism and ophthalmopathy (dated by TCRdb to the late 2010s). Looking at the study overall: Peripheral blood was collected at initial diagnosis, before any treatment. To identify TCR V-J signatures that set the groups apart, the researchers used a discovery cohort of approximately 98 patients, made up of under 45 with Graves' ophthalmopathy and 57 with stable Graves' hyperthyroidism. An independent validation cohort of about 20 hyperthyroidism patients and roughly 16 patients who later progressed to ophthalmopathy tested prospective prediction of ophthalmopathy. The approximately 100 discovery patients were randomly split 7:3 into training and test sets. The study also compared thyroid tissue and blood T-cell repertoires from five or six Graves' hyperthyroidism patients. After blood sampling, hyperthyroidism patients were treated with methimazole at a starting dose of 30 mg daily, and ophthalmopathy patients were treated with high-dose intravenous methylprednisolone. According to the paper, TCR Vbeta CDR3 sequencing was carried out on 135 peripheral blood samples, which came from some 41 ophthalmopathy, around 74 hyperthyroidism and roughly 17 progressor patients. Study-wide findings and limitations: Sample size was not statistically predetermined, and blinding of investigators to group allocation was not performed. Most expanded thyroid clonotypes (frequency above 0.001) were also detected in blood, suggesting blood repertoires may reflect thyroid immune responses. A 13 V-J signature model separated ophthalmopathy from stable hyperthyroidism, with about 88% sensitivity and 81% to 82% specificity in cross-validation and 80%/75% in testing. In validation, progression to ophthalmopathy was predicted by the model with nearly 71% sensitivity and 72% to 80% specificity, a median of approximately 6.5 months before onset.

As concerns this clonotype: Its cognate antigen has yet to be identified. It has no much larger one-base neighbor in the sample; base qualities were not kept.

The TCR beta CDR3 regions were amplified from RNA transcripts. A first-round RT-PCR of the TCR CDR3 used the HTBI primer set with the Qiagen OneStep RT-PCR kit. The libraries were constructed in a second round of multiplex PCR and then size-selected and purified. Sequencing of the libraries was done on an Illumina HiSeq2000 using paired-end 100 bp reads. Concerning the study's data processing: SOAPnuke was used to process the raw data, removing reads that contained adapters or uncalled bases, had a mean Phred below 15, or lacked an exact match to the constant primer or identifier. High-quality paired reads were merged using COPE v1.2.5, and each unique nucleotide sequence was defined as a clonotype. MiTCR v1.1 was used to align clonotypes to the IMGT TRBV, TRBD and TRBJ reference segments. Only V-J combinations with frequency above 0.0001, covering about 99% of repertoires, were analysed. A TCS score was defined as the ratio of F50 (clonal expansion) to E x V (chaos), with BLOSUM62-based TCRdist applied between CDR3 peptides within each V-J. Welch's t-statistics and random forest reduced approximately 520 V-J features to roughly 13, which were used in a naive Bayes classifier (R e1071). The Morisita-Horn index was used to measure how similar the thyroid and blood repertoires were. TCRdb ran its own pipeline on the public reads, namely fastp trimming at Q25 and MiXCR clone calling, and kept in-frame beta chains. Rows matching on CDR3 protein sequence are summarized as one entry with the most common DNA and genes. None of the V and J calls come from the authors' own analysis; TCRdb made them. This sample holds hundreds of thousands of distinct CDR3 sequences; roughly 37% were observed only once. The top ten hold over 8% of the sample.

A patient counted as having stable Graves' hyperthyroidism if no progression to ophthalmopathy occurred over 18 months of follow-up. Hyperthyroidism patients were newly diagnosed, had a disease duration of under 2 months, and were aged 18 to 65 years. Exclusion was applied to patients with uncontrolled infections, other autoimmune diseases, pregnancy or lactation. Diagnoses relied on clinical symptoms, serum thyroxine and TRAb, thyroid ultrasound and orbital computed tomography. PBMCs were separated from under 11 ml of fresh peripheral blood using Ficoll-Paque density gradient centrifugation. Total RNA was extracted using Trizol reagent, and RNA quality was assessed on an Agilent 2100 Bioanalyzer. The sequence was obtained from a man younger than 35 with Graves' hyperthyroidism. Specimen: blood.

Here is the DNA: TGTGCCAGCAGTACTAGGGGACAGAGTTTAACCGGGGAGCTGTTTTTT. Translation gives CASSTRGQSLTGELFF. The V gene is TRBV6-5 and the J gene is TRBJ2-2, with 7 junctional bases fitting TRBD1. V loses 5 bases at its end and J loses 5 bases; junction bases beyond the gene matches: 11. The CDR3 spans 16 residues, from the cysteine through the phenylalanine. Left in the record is the CDR3 DNA by itself, 48 bases read in frame from the first base. CDR1 and CDR2 are read off the germline V gene as MNHEY and SVGAGI.